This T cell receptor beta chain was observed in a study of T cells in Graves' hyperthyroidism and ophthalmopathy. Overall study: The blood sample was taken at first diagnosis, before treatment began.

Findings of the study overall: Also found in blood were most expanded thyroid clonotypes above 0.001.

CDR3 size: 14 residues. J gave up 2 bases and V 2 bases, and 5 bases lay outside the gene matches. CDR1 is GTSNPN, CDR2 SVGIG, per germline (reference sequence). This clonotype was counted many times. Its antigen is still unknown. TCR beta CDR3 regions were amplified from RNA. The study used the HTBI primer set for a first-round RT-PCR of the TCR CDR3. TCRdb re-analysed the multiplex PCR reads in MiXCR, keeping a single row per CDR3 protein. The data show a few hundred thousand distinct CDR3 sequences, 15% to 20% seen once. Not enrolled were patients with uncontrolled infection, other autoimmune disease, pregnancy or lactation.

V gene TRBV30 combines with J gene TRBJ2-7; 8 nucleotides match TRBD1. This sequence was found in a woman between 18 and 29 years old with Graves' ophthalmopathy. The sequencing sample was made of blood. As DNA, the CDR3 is TGTGCCTGGAGTACAGACAGGGGCGCCTACGAGCAGTACTTC. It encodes CAWSTDRGAYEQYF.